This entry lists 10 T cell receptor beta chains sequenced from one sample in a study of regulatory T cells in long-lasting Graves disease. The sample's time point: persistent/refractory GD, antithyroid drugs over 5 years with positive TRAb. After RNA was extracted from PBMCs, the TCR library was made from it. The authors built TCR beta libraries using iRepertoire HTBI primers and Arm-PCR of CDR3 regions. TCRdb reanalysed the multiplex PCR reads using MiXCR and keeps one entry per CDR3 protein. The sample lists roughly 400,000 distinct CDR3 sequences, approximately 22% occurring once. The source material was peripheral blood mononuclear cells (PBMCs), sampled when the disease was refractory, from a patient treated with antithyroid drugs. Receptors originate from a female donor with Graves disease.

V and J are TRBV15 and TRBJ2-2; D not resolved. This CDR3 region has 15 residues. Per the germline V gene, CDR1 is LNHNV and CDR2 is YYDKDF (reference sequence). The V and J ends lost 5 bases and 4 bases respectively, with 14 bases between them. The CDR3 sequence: CATSLTAEVTGELFF. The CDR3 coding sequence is TGTGCCACCAGCTTGACCGCGGAAGTCACCGGGGAGCTGTTTTTT. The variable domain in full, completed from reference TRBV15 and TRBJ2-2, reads DAMVIQNPRYQVTQFGKPVTLSCSQTLNHNVMYWYQQKSSQAPKLLFHYYDKDFNNEADTPDNFQSRRPNTSFCFLDIRSPGLGDTAMYLCATSLTAEVTGELFFGEGSRLTVL.

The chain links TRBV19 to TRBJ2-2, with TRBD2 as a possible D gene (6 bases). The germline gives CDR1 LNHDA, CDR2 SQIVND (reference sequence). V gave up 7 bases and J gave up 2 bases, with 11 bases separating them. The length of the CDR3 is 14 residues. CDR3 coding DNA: TGTGCCAGTACTACTAGCCTAAACACCGGGGAGCTGTTTTTT. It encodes CASTTSLNTGELFF.

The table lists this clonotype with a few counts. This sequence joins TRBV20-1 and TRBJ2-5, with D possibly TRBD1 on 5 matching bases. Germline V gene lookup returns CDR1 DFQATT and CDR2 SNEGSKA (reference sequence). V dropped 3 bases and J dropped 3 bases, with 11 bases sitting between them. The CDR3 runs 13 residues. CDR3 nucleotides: TGCAGTGCTAGTTCTGGGGCCGAAGAGACCCAGTACTTC. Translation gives CSASSGAEETQYF.

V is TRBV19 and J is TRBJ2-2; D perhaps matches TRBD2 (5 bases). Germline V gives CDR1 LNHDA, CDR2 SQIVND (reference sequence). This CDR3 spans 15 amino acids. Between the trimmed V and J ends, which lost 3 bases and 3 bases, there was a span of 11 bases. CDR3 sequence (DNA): TGTGCCAGTAGTATTGGGAGTGAGCACACCGGGGAGCTGTTTTTT. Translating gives CASSIGSEHTGELFF.

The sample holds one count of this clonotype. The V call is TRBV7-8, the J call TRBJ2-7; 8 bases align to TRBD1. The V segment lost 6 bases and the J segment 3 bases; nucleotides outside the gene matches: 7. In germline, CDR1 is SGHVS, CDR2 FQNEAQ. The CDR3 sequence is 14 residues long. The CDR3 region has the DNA TGTGCCAGCAGGGACCCCGGGACAGGCTACGAGCAGTACTTC. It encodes CASRDPGTGYEQYF. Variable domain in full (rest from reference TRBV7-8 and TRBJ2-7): GAGVSQSPRYKVAKRGQDVALRCDPISGHVSLFWYQQALGQGPEFLTYFQNEAQLDKSGLPSDRFFAERPEGSVSTLKIQRTQQEDSAVYLCASRDPGTGYEQYFGPGTRLTVT.

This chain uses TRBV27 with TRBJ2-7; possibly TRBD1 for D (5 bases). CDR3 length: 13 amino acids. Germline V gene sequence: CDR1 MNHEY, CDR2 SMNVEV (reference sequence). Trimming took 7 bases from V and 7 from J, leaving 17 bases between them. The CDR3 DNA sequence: TGTGCCAGCAAGGGGCCCGAATTGAGAGAGCAGTACTTC. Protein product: CASKGPELREQYF.

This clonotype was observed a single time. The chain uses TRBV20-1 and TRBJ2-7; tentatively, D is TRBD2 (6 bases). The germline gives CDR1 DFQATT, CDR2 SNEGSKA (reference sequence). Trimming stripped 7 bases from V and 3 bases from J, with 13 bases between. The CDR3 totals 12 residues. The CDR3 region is CSGGSGLYEQYF. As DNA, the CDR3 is TGCAGTGGGGGTAGCGGCCTCTACGAGCAGTACTTC.

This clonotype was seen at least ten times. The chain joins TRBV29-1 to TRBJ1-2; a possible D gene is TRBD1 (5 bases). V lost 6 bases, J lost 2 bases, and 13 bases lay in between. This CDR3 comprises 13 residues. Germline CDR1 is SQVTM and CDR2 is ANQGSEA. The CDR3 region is CSVGGGVNYGYTF. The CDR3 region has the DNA TGCAGCGTCGGTGGGGGGGTGAACTATGGCTACACCTTC.

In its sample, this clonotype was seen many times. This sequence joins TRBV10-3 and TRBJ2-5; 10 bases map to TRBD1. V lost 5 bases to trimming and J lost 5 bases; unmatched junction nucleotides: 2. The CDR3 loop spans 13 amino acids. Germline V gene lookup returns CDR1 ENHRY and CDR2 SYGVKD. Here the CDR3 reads CAISRQGAETQYF. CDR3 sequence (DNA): TGTGCCATCAGTAGACAGGGGGCGGAGACCCAGTACTTC.

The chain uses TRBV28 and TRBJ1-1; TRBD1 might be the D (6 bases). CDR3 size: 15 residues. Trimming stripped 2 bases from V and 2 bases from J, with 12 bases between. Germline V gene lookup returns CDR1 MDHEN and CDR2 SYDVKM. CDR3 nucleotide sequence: TGTGCCAGCAGTTTAGATCTGGGGGCCAACACTGAAGCTTTCTTT. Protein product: CASSLDLGANTEAFF.